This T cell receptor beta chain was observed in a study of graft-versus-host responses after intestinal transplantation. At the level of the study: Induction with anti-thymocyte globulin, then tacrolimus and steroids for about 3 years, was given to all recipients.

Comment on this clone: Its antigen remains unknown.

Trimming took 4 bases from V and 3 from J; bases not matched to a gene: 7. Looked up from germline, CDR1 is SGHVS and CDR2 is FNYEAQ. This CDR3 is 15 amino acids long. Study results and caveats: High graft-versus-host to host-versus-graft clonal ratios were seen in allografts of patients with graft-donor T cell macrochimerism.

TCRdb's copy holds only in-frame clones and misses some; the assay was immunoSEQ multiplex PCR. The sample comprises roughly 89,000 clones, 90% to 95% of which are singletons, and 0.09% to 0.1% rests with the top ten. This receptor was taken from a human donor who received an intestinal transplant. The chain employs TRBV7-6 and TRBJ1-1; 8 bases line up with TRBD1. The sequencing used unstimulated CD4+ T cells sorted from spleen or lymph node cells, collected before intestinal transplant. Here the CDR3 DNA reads TGTGCCAGCAGCTACCGATCGGACAGGGACACTGAAGCTTTCTTT. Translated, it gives CASSYRSDRDTEAFF.